These 27 T cell receptor beta chains were all obtained from the same sample, sequenced in a study of post-analysis software for immune sequencing data (dated by TCRdb to the mid-2010s). The antigens these receptors bind are not known. General study outcomes and caveats: A handful of TRBV segments, including TRBV5-6, TRBV5-1 and TRBV20-1, were significantly more frequent in patients than controls.

The library was made by PCR. Sequencer: Illumina HiSeq 2500. To reduce PCR and sequencing biases, unique molecular identifiers were built into the TCR beta cDNA libraries. TCRdb reworked the public reads: Q25 trimming with fastp, MiXCR clone assembly, productive beta chains retained. Records with the same CDR3 protein are collapsed into one entry carrying the most frequent genes and DNA. This sample comprises over 300,000 distinct CDR3 sequences, approximately 38% of them detected only once. The ten top clones hold roughly 12% of the sample. Sequenced material: blood. These receptor sequences come from a girl aged 10 to 17 with multiple sclerosis.

Regarding this clonotype: This may be a read error, as it is one base from a much larger clone. This chain links TRBV5-1 with TRBJ2-7, with 8 bases lining up with TRBD1. J lost 2 bases, V lost 6 bases, and 7 bases had no gene match. Germline CDR1 and CDR2: SGHRS and YFSETQ. The CDR3 is 14 amino acids. CDR3 bases: TGCGCCAGCAACTCGGGACAGGCCCCCTACGAGCAGTACTTC. Translated, it gives CASNSGQAPYEQYF.

This clonotype was detected a few times. The rearrangement joins TRBV29-1 to TRBJ1-2; possibly TRBD1 for D (5 bases). The V gene's germline CDR1 is SQVTM and CDR2 ANQGSEA. V dropped 0 bases and J dropped 6 bases, with 11 bases sitting between them. There are 13 residues in the CDR3. CDR3 sequence reads: CSVEDLGQDGYTF. Written as DNA, the CDR3 is TGCAGCGTTGAAGATTTGGGGCAGGATGGCTACACCTTC.

The rearrangement links TRBV5-1 to TRBJ1-2; D is undetermined. From germline, CDR1 is SGHRS and CDR2 YFSETQ. The ends were cut back, 4 bases at V and 5 bases at J, with 12 bases in the middle. The CDR3 totals 13 residues. This CDR3 is CASSPYEEYGYTF. The CDR3 DNA is TGCGCCAGCAGCCCTTACGAGGAGTATGGCTACACCTTC.

A word on this clonotype: The junction does not match germline at one end; this may be a read error. The chain recombines TRBV6-6 with TRBJ2-1, with a possible D match to TRBD2 (6 bases). This CDR3 comprises 13 residues. Germline CDR1 is MNHNY and CDR2 is SVGAGI (reference sequence). The CDR3 nucleotides are TGTGTCAGCAGGGCTAGCGATTACAATGAGCAGTTCTTC. Protein sequence: CVSRASDYNEQFF.

The J gene is TRBJ1-5, the V gene TRBV2; D possibly corresponds to TRBD1 (6 bases). Trimming took off 5 bases at V and 2 bases at J, with 22 bases between the two ends. CDR3 size: 18 residues. Germline loops: CDR1 SNHLY, CDR2 FYNNEI. CDR3 bases: TGTGCCAGCAGTTCGCCTGGGGTGGGGACACCGGGCAATCAGCCCCAGCATTTT. Translated, it gives CASSSPGVGTPGNQPQHF.

This chain joins TRBV7-2 and TRBJ2-1; 8 nucleotides align to TRBD1. CDR3 length equals 13 residues. The V gene's germline CDR1 is SGHTA and CDR2 FQGNSA. The V and J ends lost 7 bases and 5 bases, in that order; junction bases with no gene match: 4. In DNA form, the CDR3 reads TGTGCCAGCACGGACAGGGTCCACAATGAGCAGTTCTTC. Translating gives CASTDRVHNEQFF.

The rearrangement links TRBV20-1 to TRBJ2-3, with D possibly matching TRBD1 (6 bases). V was clipped by 0 bases and J by 0 bases, with 22 bases between them. The CDR3 spans 19 residues. Germline V lookup: CDR1 DFQATT, CDR2 SNEGSKA (reference sequence). The CDR3 region is CSAREFGHAQGDSTDTQYF. DNA for the CDR3: TGCAGTGCTAGAGAGTTCGGGCACGCACAGGGAGATAGCACAGATACGCAGTATTTT.

The V and J genes are TRBV12-3 or TRBV12-4 and TRBJ1-4; a weak D match, TRBD1 (5 bases). This CDR3 spans 16 amino acids. The V end lost 4 bases, the J end lost 4 bases, and 16 bases lay between the germline ends. CDR3: CASSSGGGRINEKLFF. CDR3 in DNA: TGTGCCAGCAGTTCTGGGGGGGGAAGAATTAATGAAAAACTGTTTTTT.

This clonotype was counted between two and nine times. This sequence joins TRBV29-1 and TRBJ1-2, with 12 bases that match TRBD1. The CDR3 totals 14 residues. The V and J ends lost 4 bases and 6 bases, in that order; junction bases with no gene match: 6. Germline V gene sequence: CDR1 SQVTM, CDR2 ANQGSEA. The chain's CDR3 is CSVGGQGAFDGYTF. The CDR3 nucleotides are TGCAGCGTTGGGGGACAGGGGGCTTTTGATGGCTACACCTTC.

This clonotype has ten or more counts. V is TRBV12-3 or TRBV12-4 and J is TRBJ2-5; 8 nucleotides align to TRBD1. This CDR3 is built from 13 residues. J gave up 4 bases and V 3 bases, and 1 base lay outside the gene matches. The CDR3, as DNA: TGTGCCAGCAGTTTCGACAGGGGAGAGACCCAGTACTTC. It codes for CASSFDRGETQYF.

The rearrangement uses TRBV4-2 and TRBJ1-1, with 7 bases that match TRBD1. Germline-derived CDR1 and CDR2 are LGHNA and YNFKEQ. CDR3 size: 16 residues. With V trimmed by 0 bases and J by 2 bases, 6 bases remained unmatched. CDR3 bases: TGTGCCAGCAGCCAAGATTTTCAAGGGGGCAACACTGAAGCTTTCTTT. Amino acids: CASSQDFQGGNTEAFF.

This chain uses TRBV7-8 with TRBJ1-5; weak D call: TRBD1 (5 bases). Between the trimmed V and J ends, which lost 5 bases and 0 bases, there was a span of 8 bases. Germline CDR1 reads SGHVS; CDR2 reads FQNEAQ. The CDR3 runs to 14 residues. Here the CDR3 reads CASSPGNSNQPQHF. The CDR3 region has the DNA TGTGCCAGCAGCCCAGGGAATAGCAATCAGCCCCAGCATTTT.

This clonotype was observed a few times. The V and J genes are TRBV29-1 and TRBJ1-2; a weak D match, TRBD1 (5 bases). The CDR3 sequence is 15 residues long. CDR1 and CDR2 (germline): SQVTM, ANQGSEA. Trimming removed 0 bases at V and 3 bases at J, with 14 bases between. The CDR3 nucleotides are TGCAGCGTTGAAGATTCCCAGGGAACGGACTATGGCTACACCTTC. It encodes CSVEDSQGTDYGYTF. Combining the CDR3 with reference TRBV29-1 and TRBJ1-2 gives the whole variable domain SAVISQKPSRDICQRGTSLTIQCQVDSQVTMMFWYRQQPGQSLTLIATANQGSEATYESGFVIDKFPISRPNLTFSTLTVSNMSPEDSSIYLCSVEDSQGTDYGYTFGSGTRLTVV.

The chain employs TRBV7-2 and TRBJ2-5; D not resolved. This CDR3 contains 13 residues. Per the germline V gene, CDR1 is SGHTA and CDR2 is FQGNSA. The ends were cut back, 0 bases at V and 5 bases at J, with 7 bases in the middle. The CDR3 sequence: CASSLAALETQYF. CDR3 in DNA: TGTGCCAGCAGCTTAGCAGCCCTGGAGACCCAGTACTTC.

This rearrangement joins TRBV3-1 to TRBJ2-7; TRBD2 might be the D (6 bases). There are 15 residues in the CDR3. In germline, CDR1 is LGHDT, CDR2 YNNKEL (reference sequence). The ends were cut back, 4 bases at V and 5 bases at J, with 18 bases in the middle. CDR3 in amino acids: CASSPTEGPNHEQYF. The CDR3 region has the DNA TGTGCCAGCAGCCCGACGGAGGGTCCGAACCACGAGCAGTACTTC.

V is TRBV20-1 and J is TRBJ1-1, with unresolved D. The germline V gene has CDR1 DFQATT and CDR2 SNEGSKA (reference sequence). The CDR3 runs 17 residues. Trimming took off 0 bases at V and 0 bases at J, with 17 bases between the two ends. The CDR3 sequence: CSARDYGRPSMNTEAFF. Written as DNA, the CDR3 is TGCAGTGCTAGAGATTACGGCAGACCGTCTATGAACACTGAAGCTTTCTTT.

The J gene is TRBJ2-1, the V gene TRBV4-3; a weak D match, TRBD1 (5 bases). The germline CDR1 and CDR2 sequences are LGHNA and YSLEER. CDR3 length: 15 residues. With 0 bases removed from V and 6 bases from J, the gap between germline ends came to 12 bases. The DNA for the CDR3 is TGCGCCAGCAGCCAAGATCCGTTCCAGGGCAATGAGCAGTTCTTC. Translation: CASSQDPFQGNEQFF.

The chain joins TRBV28 to TRBJ2-1, with TRBD2 as a possible D gene (5 bases). V was pared by 0 bases and J by 0 bases, with 12 bases between. Germline CDR1 reads MDHEN; CDR2 reads SYDVKM. The CDR3 has 17 residues. The CDR3 here is CASSLWSPEDSYNEQFF. DNA of the CDR3: TGTGCCAGCAGTTTATGGTCCCCGGAGGACTCCTACAATGAGCAGTTCTTC.

The CDR3 region is CASRPLAGGRGTQYF. CDR3 DNA sequence: TGTGCCAGCAGACCACTAGCGGGGGGGCGGGGTACGCAGTATTTT. The genes are TRBV6-5 and TRBJ2-3, with 13 bases aligning to TRBD2. CDR3 length: 15 residues. The V and J ends lost 6 bases and 8 bases, in that order; junction bases with no gene match: 8. The germline CDR1 and CDR2 sequences are MNHEY and SVGAGI.

The rearrangement joins TRBV7-9 to TRBJ2-4, with D possibly being TRBD2 (6 bases). Germline values: CDR1 SEHNR, CDR2 FQNEAQ (reference sequence). The CDR3 contains 11 residues. CDR3 loop: CAYFGRNIQYF. The CDR3 DNA reads as TGTGCTTACTTTGGGAGGAACATTCAGTACTTC.

This chain connects TRBV5-1 to TRBJ2-1, with 9 nucleotides matching TRBD1. The junction had 9 bases not matched to a gene; V was cut back by 4 bases and J by 7 bases. Germline CDR1 and CDR2: SGHRS and YFSETQ. This CDR3 has 15 residues. The CDR3, as DNA: TGCGCCAGCAGCGACCTACAGGGGGCAAGTAATGAGCAGTTCTTC. Translating gives CASSDLQGASNEQFF.

In its sample, this clonotype was seen many times. CDR3 sequence: CSVAEQGARETQYF. The CDR3 coding sequence is TGCAGCGTTGCTGAGCAGGGGGCGCGGGAGACCCAGTACTTC. This chain links TRBV29-1 with TRBJ2-5; TRBD1 aligns across 8 bases. The CDR3 spans 14 residues. CDR1 is SQVTM, CDR2 ANQGSEA, per germline. Losses at the gene ends were 4 bases for V and 5 bases for J; bases not matched to a gene: 9.

The chain joins TRBV19 to TRBJ2-3, with D unresolved. The CDR3 consists of 14 residues. Per germline, CDR1 LNHDA and CDR2 SQIVND (reference sequence). Trimming removed 3 bases from V and 1 base from J, with 8 bases in between. This CDR3 reads CASSMDAGTDTQYF. CDR3 in DNA: TGTGCCAGTAGTATGGATGCAGGCACAGATACGCAGTATTTT. The full variable domain, its missing parts supplied by reference TRBV19 and TRBJ2-3, is DGGITQSPKYLFRKEGQNVTLSCEQNLNHDAMYWYRQDPGQGLRLIYYSQIVNDFQKGDIAEGYSVSREKKESFPLTVTSAQKNPTAFYLCASSMDAGTDTQYFGPGTRLTVL.

This clonotype was counted a few times. The chain joins TRBV29-1 to TRBJ1-1; no clear D. The CDR3 consists of 11 residues. Germline CDR1 is SQVTM and CDR2 is ANQGSEA. Trimming took 7 bases from V and 11 from J, leaving 17 bases between them. The CDR3 loop is CSALGTHGAFF. CDR3 DNA sequence: TGCAGCGCCCTCGGTACCCACGGTGCTTTCTTT.

The chain recombines TRBV20-1 with TRBJ2-5; a weak D match, TRBD1 (5 bases). The CDR3 consists of 14 residues. Trimming cost V 3 bases and J 4 bases, with 15 bases left between them. The germline gives CDR1 DFQATT, CDR2 SNEGSKA (reference sequence). CDR3 sequence: CSARRQGSGETQYF. CDR3 DNA: TGCAGTGCTAGGCGGCAGGGCTCCGGAGAGACCCAGTACTTC.

V and J are TRBV6-1 and TRBJ2-7; either TRBD1 or TRBD2 may supply D (6 bases each). CDR1 and CDR2 (germline): MNHNS, SASEGT. The CDR3 length is 14 residues. Trimming left V 1 base short and J 1 base short, with 8 bases between. For the CDR3, the DNA is TGTGCCAGCAGTGAAGGGGGGGCTTCCTACGAGCAGTACTTC. Its protein is CASSEGGASYEQYF.

The V gene is TRBV28, the J gene TRBJ1-5, with D possibly matching TRBD1 (5 bases). Germline lookup yields CDR1 MDHEN and CDR2 SYDVKM. Trimming pared 4 bases from V and 0 bases from J, leaving 19 bases between. The CDR3 is 18 residues long. CDR3 amino acids: CASSSEGSQSLSNQPQHF. DNA of the CDR3: TGTGCCAGCAGTTCGGAGGGGAGTCAGTCTCTTAGCAATCAGCCCCAGCATTTT.